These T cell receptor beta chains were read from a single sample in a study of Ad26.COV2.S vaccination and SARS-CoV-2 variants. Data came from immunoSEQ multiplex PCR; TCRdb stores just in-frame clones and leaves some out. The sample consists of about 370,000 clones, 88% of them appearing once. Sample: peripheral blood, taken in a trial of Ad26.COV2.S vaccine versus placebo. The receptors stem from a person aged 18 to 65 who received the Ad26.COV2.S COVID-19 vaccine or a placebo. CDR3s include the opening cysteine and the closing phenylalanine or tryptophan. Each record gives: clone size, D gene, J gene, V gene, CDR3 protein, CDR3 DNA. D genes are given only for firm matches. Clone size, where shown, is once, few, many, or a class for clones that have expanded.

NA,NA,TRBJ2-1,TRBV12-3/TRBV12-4,CASSPAAGEQFF,TGTGCCAGCAGTCCTGCTGCGGGTGAGCAGTTCTTC
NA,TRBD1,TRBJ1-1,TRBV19,CASTQGGTEAFF,TGTGCCAGTACACAGGGGGGAACTGAAGCTTTCTTT
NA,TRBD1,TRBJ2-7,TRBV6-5,CASYSTGYEQYF,TGTGCCAGCTATTCGACAGGGTACGAGCAGTACTTC
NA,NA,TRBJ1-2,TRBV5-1,CASSLERGMINGYTF,TGCGCCAGCAGCTTGGAGCGGGGGATGATCAATGGCTACACCTTC
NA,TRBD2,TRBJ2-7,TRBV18,CASSSNAGTSVLEQYF,TGTGCCAGCTCAAGCAACGCCGGGACTAGCGTTCTCGAGCAGTACTTC
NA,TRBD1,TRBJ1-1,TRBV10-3,CASRDRASRTEAFF,TGTGCCAGCCGGGACAGGGCATCACGGACTGAAGCTTTCTTT
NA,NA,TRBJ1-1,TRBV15,CATRTTAMNTEAFF,TGTGCCACCAGAACAACAGCCATGAACACTGAAGCTTTCTTT
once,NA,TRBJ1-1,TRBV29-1,CSVLNPAEAFF,TGCAGCGTCCTTAACCCGGCGGAAGCTTTCTTT
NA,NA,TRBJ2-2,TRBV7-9,CASSNRGTGELFF,TGTGCCAGCAGCAACAGAGGGACCGGGGAGCTGTTTTTT
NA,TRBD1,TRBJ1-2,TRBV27,CASSLSWGQGREHGYTF,TGTGCCAGCAGTTTATCGTGGGGACAGGGGAGAGAACATGGCTACACCTTC
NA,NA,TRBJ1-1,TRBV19,CASSPESFTEAFF,TGTGCCAGTAGTCCCGAGTCATTCACTGAAGCTTTCTTT
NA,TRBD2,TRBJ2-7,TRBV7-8,CASSRAGAGYEQYF,TGTGCCAGCAGCCGAGCGGGGGCCGGCTACGAGCAGTACTTC
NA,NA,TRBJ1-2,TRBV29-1,CSVDLGWGYTF,TGCAGCGTTGACCTTGGTTGGGGCTACACCTTC
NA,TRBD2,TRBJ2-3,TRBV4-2,CASSPLTSGGPDTQYF,TGTGCCAGCAGCCCCTTGACTAGCGGGGGGCCGGATACGCAGTATTTT
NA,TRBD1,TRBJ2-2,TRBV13,CASKRTGNTGELFF,TGTGCCAGCAAACGGACAGGGAACACCGGGGAGCTGTTTTTT
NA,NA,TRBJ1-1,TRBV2,CASSEVSPEAFF,TGTGCCAGCAGTGAGGTGTCGCCTGAAGCTTTCTTT